Listed below are T cell receptor beta chains from one sample, sequenced in a study of early stage breast cancer tumors. Clones were sequenced by immunoSEQ multiplex PCR, and TCRdb holds only the in-frame ones, with some missing. This sample has around 30,000 clones, with approximately 72% found just once. Material: blood. The receptors originated from a person between 50 and 60 years old with breast cancer. The CDR3 runs from the conserved cysteine through the conserved F or W. A D gene is named only where the DNA matches it firmly. Rows may omit the clone size; those that give it use once, few, many or a size class.

V: TRBV5-1
J: TRBJ1-5
size: .
D: .
DNA: TGCGCCAGCAGCTCCGGACAGCCTAATCAGCCCCAGCATTTT
CDR3: CASSSGQPNQPQHF

V: TRBV27
J: TRBJ2-7
size: .
D: .
DNA: TGTGCCAGCAGTTCTCAGGGGGGGTACGAGCAGTACTTC
CDR3: CASSSQGGYEQYF

V: TRBV5-1
J: TRBJ2-5
size: .
D: TRBD2
DNA: TGCGCCAGCAGCTTGGCCGGGACTAGCGGGAGCGGTCAAGAGACCCAGTACTTC
CDR3: CASSLAGTSGSGQETQYF

V: TRBV7-9
J: TRBJ1-1
size: .
D: TRBD1
DNA: TGTGCCAGCAGCTTAGCCTTTTTTCCGACAGGGAGGGACACTGAAGCTTTCTTT
CDR3: CASSLAFFPTGRDTEAFF

V: TRBV29-1
J: TRBJ1-1
size: .
D: TRBD1
DNA: TGCAGCGTTGTCCGGGACAGGGTCACTGAAGCTTTCTTT
CDR3: CSVVRDRVTEAFF

V: TRBV30
J: TRBJ2-1
size: .
D: TRBD2
DNA: TGTGCCTGGAGTGGGGGGATTCGACTAGCGGGGCGCAATGAGCAGTTCTTC
CDR3: CAWSGGIRLAGRNEQFF

V: TRBV6-6
J: TRBJ2-3
size: .
D: TRBD1
DNA: TGTGCCAGCAGACAAGGACAGGATGGGGATACGCAGTATTTT
CDR3: CASRQGQDGDTQYF

V: TRBV29-1
J: TRBJ2-2
size: .
D: .
DNA: TGCAGCGTTGAGGGCGGCGCGAACACCGGGGAGCTGTTTTTT
CDR3: CSVEGGANTGELFF

V: TRBV2
J: TRBJ1-1
size: .
D: .
DNA: TGTGCCAGCAGCTTACGGACGGTGGTCTCTGAAGCTTTCTTT
CDR3: CASSLRTVVSEAFF

V: TRBV5-1
J: TRBJ1-4
size: few
D: .
DNA: TGCGCCAGCAGCTTGGCCGAAGGAGTTCGGGTAGCTGAAAAACTGTTTTTT
CDR3: CASSLAEGVRVAEKLFF

V: TRBV19
J: TRBJ2-5
size: .
D: .
DNA: TGTGCCAGTAGTTCAGGGGACGGACTCCAAGAGACCCAGTACTTC
CDR3: CASSSGDGLQETQYF

V: TRBV30
J: TRBJ1-1
size: few
D: .
DNA: TGTGCCTGGAAGTCGGACACTGAAGCTTTCTTT
CDR3: CAWKSDTEAFF

V: TRBV30
J: TRBJ2-1
size: .
D: .
DNA: TGTGCCTACCACGGGCAGGACGACTACAATGAGCAGTTCTTC
CDR3: CAYHGQDDYNEQFF

V: TRBV18
J: TRBJ2-1
size: .
D: .
DNA: TGTGCCAGCACCCCCTCGGGGAGAAGCTCCTACAATGAGCAGTTCTTC
CDR3: CASTPSGRSSYNEQFF

V: TRBV15
J: TRBJ1-5
size: .
D: .
DNA: TGTGCCACCAGCAGAGATTTGAGGGGAAATCAGCCCCAGCATTTT
CDR3: CATSRDLRGNQPQHF

V: TRBV15
J: TRBJ2-7
size: .
D: .
DNA: TGTGCCACCAGCGCCATGGGGAGCTCCTACGAGCAGTACTTC
CDR3: CATSAMGSSYEQYF

V: TRBV19
J: TRBJ2-3
size: .
D: .
DNA: TGTGCCAGTAGTATAGATGGGCGCACAGATACGCAGTATTTT
CDR3: CASSIDGRTDTQYF

V: TRBV19
J: TRBJ2-7
size: .
D: TRBD1
DNA: TGTGCCAGTAGTGTCGGGACAGGGGGCTACGAGCAGTACTTC
CDR3: CASSVGTGGYEQYF

V: TRBV14
J: TRBJ2-7
size: .
D: .
DNA: TGTGCCAGCAGCCAAAGTCCGAGGGCCCTCTCCTACGAGCAGTACTTC
CDR3: CASSQSPRALSYEQYF

V: TRBV7-3
J: TRBJ2-2
size: .
D: .
DNA: TGTGCCAGCAGCCCCTCCGGCCGGGAGCTGTTTTTT
CDR3: CASSPSGRELFF

V: TRBV9
J: TRBJ2-2
size: .
D: TRBD2
DNA: TGTGCCAGCAGCGACACTAGCGGGAGGGTTGACGGGGAGCTGTTTTTT
CDR3: CASSDTSGRVDGELFF

V: TRBV5-1
J: TRBJ2-7
size: few
D: TRBD1
DNA: TGCGCCAGCAGGCAGGGGACAGGGACTTTAGAGCAGTACTTC
CDR3: CASRQGTGTLEQYF

V: TRBV5-1
J: TRBJ1-2
size: .
D: .
DNA: TGCGCCAGCAGAGTGGACATCTCGGGTGGTGGCTACACCTTC
CDR3: CASRVDISGGGYTF

V: TRBV5-1
J: TRBJ2-1
size: .
D: .
DNA: TGCGCCAGCAGTGGGGGAGCTCGCAATGAGCAGTTCTTC
CDR3: CASSGGARNEQFF

V: TRBV6-5
J: TRBJ1-2
size: .
D: TRBD1
DNA: TGTGCCAGCAGTTACGGAGGGACAGATCCCTATGGCTACACCTTC
CDR3: CASSYGGTDPYGYTF

V: TRBV14
J: TRBJ1-4
size: .
D: .
DNA: TGTGCCAGCAGCCAAGATCCGACCGCTAATGAAAAACTGTTTTTT
CDR3: CASSQDPTANEKLFF

V: TRBV30
J: TRBJ2-1
size: few
D: .
DNA: TGTGCCTGGAGCCCCGACACTAACAATGAGCAGTTCTTC
CDR3: CAWSPDTNNEQFF

V: TRBV4-2
J: TRBJ2-5
size: .
D: .
DNA: TGTGCCAGCAGCCAAGATCTAAACAGGGCAGTTGAGACCCAGTACTTC
CDR3: CASSQDLNRAVETQYF

V: TRBV18
J: TRBJ2-3
size: once
D: .
DNA: TGTGCCAGCTTCGACTTGAATACGCAGTATTTT
CDR3: CASFDLNTQYF

V: TRBV27
J: TRBJ1-2
size: .
D: TRBD1
DNA: TGTGCCAGCAGTACCGACAGGGCTGCAACCATTTATGGCTACACCTTC
CDR3: CASSTDRAATIYGYTF

V: TRBV5-1
J: TRBJ2-1
size: .
D: TRBD1
DNA: TGCGCCAGCAGCACGGGACAGGGCTCCTACAATGAGCAGTTCTTC
CDR3: CASSTGQGSYNEQFF

V: TRBV4-1
J: TRBJ2-2
size: .
D: .
DNA: TGCGCCAGCAGCCAAGGACAGGAAAACACCGGGGAGCTGTTTTTT
CDR3: CASSQGQENTGELFF

V: TRBV2
J: TRBJ2-7
size: .
D: TRBD1
DNA: TGTGCCAGTACCACGACAGGGTTCGGCGAGCAGTACTTC
CDR3: CASTTTGFGEQYF

V: TRBV2
J: TRBJ2-2
size: few
D: TRBD1
DNA: TGTGCCAGCAGGGGACAGGGAACCGGGGAGCTGTTTTTT
CDR3: CASRGQGTGELFF

V: TRBV7-9
J: TRBJ1-3
size: .
D: .
DNA: TGTGCCAGCAGCTTAGACAACTCTGGAAACACCATATATTTT
CDR3: CASSLDNSGNTIYF

V: TRBV7-8
J: TRBJ2-1
size: .
D: TRBD2
DNA: TGTGCCAGCAGCTTAGCGCAAAGCGGGAGGAATGAGCAGTTCTTC
CDR3: CASSLAQSGRNEQFF

V: TRBV30
J: TRBJ1-2
size: .
D: .
DNA: TGTGCCTGGAGTGTCGGGGGGACGTTTGGTTATGGCTACACCTTC
CDR3: CAWSVGGTFGYGYTF

V: TRBV2
J: TRBJ1-5
size: .
D: TRBD1
DNA: TGTGCCAGCACCCGAGAGGGGGCGAGCAATCAGCCCCAGCATTTT
CDR3: CASTREGASNQPQHF

V: TRBV7-9
J: TRBJ2-7
size: .
D: .
DNA: TGTGCCAGCAGCCCAAACTACGAGCAGTACTTC
CDR3: CASSPNYEQYF

V: TRBV27
J: TRBJ1-1
size: .
D: .
DNA: TGTGCCAGCAACCCTTTTCGGGGCAGGCTGAACACTGAAGCTTTCTTT
CDR3: CASNPFRGRLNTEAFF

V: TRBV2
J: TRBJ2-7
size: few
D: TRBD2
DNA: TGTGCCAGCAGTGATTTACTAGCGGGAACAAACGAGCAGTACTTC
CDR3: CASSDLLAGTNEQYF

V: TRBV7-3
J: TRBJ2-3
size: .
D: TRBD2
DNA: TGTGCCAGCAGCCCCGGCTGGGGGGGTAGGGATCCAGATACGCAGTATTTT
CDR3: CASSPGWGGRDPDTQYF

V: TRBV4-3
J: TRBJ2-7
size: .
D: TRBD2
DNA: TGCGCCAGCAGCCTCCGGGACGGGGGACTAGCGGGGTCCTACGAGCAGTACTTC
CDR3: CASSLRDGGLAGSYEQYF

V: TRBV5-1
J: TRBJ2-1
size: few
D: TRBD1
DNA: TGCGCCAGCAGTAGGACAGGGTCTCGGAATGAGCAGTTCTTC
CDR3: CASSRTGSRNEQFF

V: TRBV10-3
J: TRBJ2-2
size: .
D: .
DNA: TGTGCCATCAGTGAGTCGGGGGGAGCAAACACCGGGGAGCTGTTTTTT
CDR3: CAISESGGANTGELFF

V: TRBV7-3
J: TRBJ2-7
size: .
D: .
DNA: TGTGCCAGCAGCTTAAGCGGAGACTACGAGCAGTACTTC
CDR3: CASSLSGDYEQYF

V: TRBV10-2
J: TRBJ2-2
size: .
D: TRBD2
DNA: TGCGCCAGCAGTGAGTCATCGTCGGGACTAGCGGGACCCGGGGAGCTGTTTTTT
CDR3: CASSESSSGLAGPGELFF

V: TRBV7-9
J: TRBJ2-7
size: .
D: TRBD1
DNA: TGTGCCAGCAGCCCGGGGACAGGACTATCCTACGAGCAGTACTTC
CDR3: CASSPGTGLSYEQYF

V: TRBV11-2
J: TRBJ2-3
size: .
D: TRBD1
DNA: TGTGCCAGCAGCGCCCGGGACAGGGGGCCAGATACGCAGTATTTT
CDR3: CASSARDRGPDTQYF

V: TRBV11-3
J: TRBJ1-1
size: .
D: .
DNA: TGTGCCAGCAGCTTAGCAGGCACTGAAGCTTTCTTT
CDR3: CASSLAGTEAFF

V: TRBV5-6
J: TRBJ1-2
size: .
D: .
DNA: TGTGCCAGCAGGGAAACGACGGATTATGGCTACACCTTC
CDR3: CASRETTDYGYTF

V: TRBV7-3
J: TRBJ2-3
size: .
D: TRBD2
DNA: TGTGCCAGCCACTCCGGTGGGGGGGATCTAGATACGCAGTATTTT
CDR3: CASHSGGGDLDTQYF

V: TRBV5-1
J: TRBJ2-3
size: .
D: .
DNA: TGCGCCAGCAGCTTGTGGAGCACCCGCACAGATACGCAGTATTTT
CDR3: CASSLWSTRTDTQYF

V: TRBV11-3
J: TRBJ2-3
size: .
D: TRBD2
DNA: TGTGCCAGCAGCTTAGCCTCTAGCGGGAGCACAGATACGCAGTATTTT
CDR3: CASSLASSGSTDTQYF

V: TRBV7-9
J: TRBJ2-5
size: .
D: .
DNA: TGTGCCAGCAGCTTAGCGGGAATTGCAGAGACCCAGTACTTC
CDR3: CASSLAGIAETQYF

V: TRBV20-1
J: TRBJ1-1
size: few
D: .
DNA: TGCAGTGCTATCAGGGACACTGAAGCTTTCTTT
CDR3: CSAIRDTEAFF

V: TRBV29-1
J: TRBJ1-1
size: .
D: .
DNA: TGCAGCGTTACCCTAGGGGCCGCTGAAGCTTTCTTT
CDR3: CSVTLGAAEAFF

V: TRBV7-2
J: TRBJ2-7
size: .
D: TRBD1
DNA: TGTGCCAGCAGCTTAGATTGGACAGGTTACTACGAGCAGTACTTC
CDR3: CASSLDWTGYYEQYF